The clone carrying this T cell receptor beta chain was seen more than once but under ten times. These data come from a study of blood T cell repertoires in COVID-19. Study context: From T cells, B-cell-depleted T cells, or PBMCs came the material, which was cDNA or gDNA.

TCRdb's table, derived via immunoSEQ multiplex PCR, lists solely in-frame clones and lacks some. The table includes 190,000 or so clones, 75% to 85% detected once. The clonotype comes from a man in his forties who had recovered from COVID-19. The material sequenced was PBMCs or T cells enriched from blood (not recorded which).

DNA of the CDR3: TGTGCCAGCAGCCGCACAGGGCTCTACGAGCAGTACTTC. Encoded protein: CASSRTGLYEQYF. This rearrangement joins TRBV12-3 or TRBV12-4 to TRBJ2-7, with TRBD1 as a possible D gene (6 bases). V gave up 6 bases and J gave up 3 bases, with 12 bases separating them. This CDR3 comprises 13 residues.